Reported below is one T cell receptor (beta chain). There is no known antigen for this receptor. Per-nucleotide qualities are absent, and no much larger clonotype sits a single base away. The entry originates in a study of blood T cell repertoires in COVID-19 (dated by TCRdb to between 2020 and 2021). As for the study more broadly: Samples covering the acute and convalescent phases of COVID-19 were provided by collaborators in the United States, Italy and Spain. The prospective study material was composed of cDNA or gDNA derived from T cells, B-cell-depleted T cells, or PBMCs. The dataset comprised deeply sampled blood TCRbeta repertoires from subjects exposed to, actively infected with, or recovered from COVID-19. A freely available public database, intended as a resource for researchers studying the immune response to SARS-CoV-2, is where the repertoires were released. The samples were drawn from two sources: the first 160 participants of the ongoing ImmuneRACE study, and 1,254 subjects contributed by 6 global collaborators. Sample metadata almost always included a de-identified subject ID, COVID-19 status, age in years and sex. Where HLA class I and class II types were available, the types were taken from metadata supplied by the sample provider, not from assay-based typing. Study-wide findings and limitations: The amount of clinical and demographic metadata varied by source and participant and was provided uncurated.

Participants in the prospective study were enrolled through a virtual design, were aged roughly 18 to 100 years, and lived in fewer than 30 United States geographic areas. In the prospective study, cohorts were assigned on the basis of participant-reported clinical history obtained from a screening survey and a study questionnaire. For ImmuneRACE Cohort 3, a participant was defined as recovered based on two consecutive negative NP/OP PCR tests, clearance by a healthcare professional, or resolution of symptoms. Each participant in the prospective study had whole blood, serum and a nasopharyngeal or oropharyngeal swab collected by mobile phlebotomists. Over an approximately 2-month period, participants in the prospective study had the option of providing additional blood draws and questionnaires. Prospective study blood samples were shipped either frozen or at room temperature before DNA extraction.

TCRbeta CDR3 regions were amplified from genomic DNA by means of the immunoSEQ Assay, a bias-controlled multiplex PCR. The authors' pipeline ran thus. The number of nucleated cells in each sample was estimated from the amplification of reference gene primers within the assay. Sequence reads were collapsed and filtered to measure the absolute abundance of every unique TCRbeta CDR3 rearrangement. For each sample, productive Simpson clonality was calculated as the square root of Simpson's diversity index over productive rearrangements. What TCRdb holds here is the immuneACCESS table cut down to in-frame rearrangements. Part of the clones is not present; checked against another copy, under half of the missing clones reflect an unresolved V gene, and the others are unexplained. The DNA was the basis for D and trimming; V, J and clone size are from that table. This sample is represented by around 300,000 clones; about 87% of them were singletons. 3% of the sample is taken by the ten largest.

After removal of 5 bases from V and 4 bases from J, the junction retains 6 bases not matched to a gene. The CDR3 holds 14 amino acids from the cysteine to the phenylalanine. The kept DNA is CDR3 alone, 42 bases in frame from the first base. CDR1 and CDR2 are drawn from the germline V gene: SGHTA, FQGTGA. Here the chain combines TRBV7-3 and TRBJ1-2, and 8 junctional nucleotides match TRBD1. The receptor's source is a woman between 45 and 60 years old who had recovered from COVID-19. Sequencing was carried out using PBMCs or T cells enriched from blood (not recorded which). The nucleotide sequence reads TGTGCCAGCAGCACGTCTGACAGGGGCTATGGCTACACCTTC. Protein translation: CASSTSDRGYGYTF.